This T cell receptor beta chain was observed in a study of PD-L1 blockade in urothelial cancer. About the research overall: Intravenous atezolizumab, 1,200 mg every 3 weeks, was begun by patients in the mid-2010s. Prior chemotherapy in patients spanned 0 to 3 regimens. It was at 3 weeks (second dose) and 6 weeks after treatment start that blood was analyzed. Specimens of blood held a median count of roughly 140,000 T cells.

The CDR3 totals 15 residues. Per the germline V gene, CDR1 is SGHRS and CDR2 is YFSETQ. Trimming cost V 5 bases and J 3 bases, with 15 bases left between them. Only in-frame clones appear in the TCRdb table, and some are missing; sequencing was by immunoSEQ multiplex PCR. The sample has about 32,000 clones; approximately 87% are singletons. Sequencing used PBMCs, obtained around atezolizumab (anti-PD-L1) treatment. The chain recombines TRBV5-1 with TRBJ2-1; D is possibly TRBD2 (7 bases). The sequence came from a man in his fifties with urothelial cancer. The CDR3 sequence: CASSWGAGDYNEQFF. Here the CDR3 DNA reads TGCGCCAGCAGTTGGGGGGCGGGGGACTACAATGAGCAGTTCTTC.